The clone carrying this TCR beta chain has ten or more counts. The antigen remains unidentified. These data are taken from a study of Graves' ophthalmopathy and Graves' hyperthyroidism. On the study more broadly: Peripheral blood was gathered at the point of initial diagnosis, before any treatment started.

This CDR3 is 14 amino acids long. Losses at the gene ends were 4 bases for V and 3 bases for J; bases not matched to a gene: 2. RNA transcripts served as template for amplifying TCR beta CDR3 sequences. The library came from an HTBI-primed first-round RT-PCR and a second-round multiplex PCR. MiXCR was run by TCRdb on the multiplex PCR reads, yielding one entry per CDR3 protein. The sample records around 400,000 distinct CDR3 sequences, 15% to 20% being singletons. Overall study findings and caveats: Discrimination between ophthalmopathy and stable hyperthyroidism by a 13-signature model showed about 89% sensitivity and over 70% specificity. Blood also held most thyroid clonotypes expanded above 0.001 frequency.

The authors isolated PBMCs from around 10 ml of fresh peripheral blood. This sequence was found in a woman under 30 with Graves' ophthalmopathy. The chain carries TRBV12-3 or TRBV12-4 and TRBJ1-1; 10 bases line up with TRBD1. Sequenced input: peripheral blood. The CDR3 loop reads CASSSGQGDTEAFF. The CDR3 DNA reads as TGTGCCAGCAGTTCCGGACAGGGGGACACTGAAGCTTTCTTT.